This entry is about one T cell receptor beta chain. What it binds is not known. The data stem from a study of T cell responses to AZD1222 COVID-19 vaccine. Study details: It was second doses at about 4 or about 12 weeks that were pooled. Study-level points and caveats: Researchers took repertoire samples only after the peak T cell response had come.

Germline values: CDR1 SGHAT, CDR2 FQNNGV. The V gene lost 1 base and the J gene lost 1 base, with 0 bases spanning the gap. CDR3 size: 12 residues. Clones were read by immunoSEQ multiplex PCR, and TCRdb kept only the in-frame ones, dropping some. The table includes 90,000 to 120,000 clones, just under 95% detected once. Here the sequenced sample was peripheral blood, taken on day 0 of AZD1222 vaccination. This rearrangement joins TRBV11-2 to TRBJ2-3; D unclear. This sequence was found in an adult in good health. CDR3: CASSLGTDTQYF. CDR3 nucleotides: TGTGCCAGCAGCTTAGGCACAGATACGCAGTATTTT.